Presented here are 17 T cell receptor beta chains from one specimen sequenced in a study of circulating CD8 cells and anti-PD-1 response in melanoma. Using around 14 ng of total RNA, TCR libraries were made with the QIAseq Immune Repertoire TCR panel. A single record per CDR3 protein comes from TCRdb applying MiXCR to the reads. The table records approximately 500 distinct CDR3 sequences, approximately 6.7% of them present only once. Sorting of live CD3+CD8+TCRalphabeta+ cells by PD-1 and/or TIGIT gave four subsets. The sample here was CD8+ T cells from PBMCs, taken at baseline or after one month of anti-PD-1 therapy (not recorded which). These receptors were obtained from a human donor with melanoma.

By sample share, this clonotype is large (0.1 to 1%). V gene TRBV25-1 combines with J gene TRBJ2-7; D unclear. Trimming removed 4 bases from V and 3 bases from J, with 13 bases in between. The CDR3 totals 14 residues. Germline CDR1 MGHDK, CDR2 SYGVNS. Here the CDR3 reads CASSGTVKDYEQYF. The CDR3 DNA sequence: TGTGCCAGCAGTGGCACAGTGAAGGACTACGAGCAGTACTTC.

This clonotype is termed large (0.1 to 1%). The chain has TRBV9 and TRBJ1-3, with D hard to call. The length of the CDR3 is 16 residues. Germline V gives CDR1 SGDLS, CDR2 YYNGEE. The V gene lost 4 bases and the J gene lost 0 bases, with 14 bases spanning the gap. CDR3 protein: CASSSGRLTSGNTIYF. CDR3 bases: TGTGCCAGCAGCTCAGGACGGTTGACCTCTGGAAACACCATATATTTT.

In its sample, this clonotype ranks as medium-sized. The chain couples TRBV14 to TRBJ2-7; 7 bases fit TRBD1. The V gene end was trimmed by 3 bases and the J gene end by 0 bases; junction bases not matched to a gene: 2. Germline V gene sequence: CDR1 SGHDN, CDR2 FVKESK. CDR3 size: 14 residues. CDR3 region: CASSQDRFSYEQYF. Written as DNA, the CDR3 is TGTGCCAGCAGCCAGGACAGGTTCTCCTACGAGCAGTACTTC.

This clonotype is labeled large. The chain employs TRBV19 and TRBJ2-4, with a tentative D call TRBD1 (6 bases). The CDR3 runs to 14 residues. The germline gives CDR1 LNHDA, CDR2 SQIVND (reference sequence). The germline V and J ends were trimmed by 4 bases and 6 bases, with 13 bases remaining between them. This CDR3 reads CASSTQGFGNIQYF. The CDR3 nucleotides read TGTGCCAGTAGTACCCAGGGGTTCGGAAACATTCAGTACTTC.

This clonotype is labeled as medium-sized (0.01 to 0.1%). This chain uses TRBV12-3 or TRBV12-4 with TRBJ2-1; D call uncertain. Deletions cut 7 bases from V and 1 base from J, with 14 bases between. CDR3 length: 15 residues. CDR3 nucleotides: TGTGCCAGCAACTCGGGCCGGCGGTCCTACAATGAGCAGTTCTTC. Its translation: CASNSGRRSYNEQFF.

Sample share makes this clonotype medium-sized (0.01 to 0.1%). The rearrangement links TRBV28 to TRBJ2-7; D not certain. Germline assignment: CDR1 MDHEN and CDR2 SYDVKM. This CDR3 is built from 12 residues. The ends were cut back, 6 bases at V and 6 bases at J, with 12 bases in the middle. CDR3 bases: TGTGCCAGCAGCCTAGGAGAAGGCGAGCAGTACTTC. Protein: CASSLGEGEQYF. Full variable domain (remainder filled in from reference TRBV28 and TRBJ2-7): DVKVTQSSRYLVKRTGEKVFLECVQDMDHENMFWYRQDPGLGLRLIYFSYDVKMKEKGDIPEGYSVSREKKERFSLILESASTNQTSMYLCASSLGEGEQYFGPGTRLTVT.

By frequency in the sample, this clonotype is large (0.1 to 1%). V usage is TRBV25-1 and J usage is TRBJ1-1; D call uncertain. The V end lost 2 bases, the J end lost 8 bases, and 9 bases lay between the germline ends. Germline CDR1 is MGHDK and CDR2 is SYGVNS. This CDR3 comprises 12 residues. In nucleotides, the CDR3 is TGTGCCAGCAGTGAAGGAGGCGGAGAAGCTTTCTTT. Translated: CASSEGGGEAFF.

Within the sample, this clonotype is large. J is TRBJ2-1 and V is TRBV5-5, with a weak D call TRBD2 (7 bases). Germline V gene data show CDR1 as SGHKS and CDR2 as YYEKEE (reference sequence). Deletions cut 4 bases from V and 5 bases from J, with 13 bases between. CDR3 length equals 14 residues. CDR3 residues: CASSPGGPDNEQFF. In DNA, the CDR3 is TGTGCCAGCAGCCCCGGGGGGCCGGACAATGAGCAGTTCTTC.

By sample share, this clonotype is large (0.1 to 1%). This chain joins TRBV23-1 and TRBJ2-3; 7 bases agree with TRBD2. TRBV23-1 is an ORF; its function is uncertain. V trimming: 0 bases; J trimming: 2 bases; junction bases outside the gene matches: 5. CDR3 length: 16 amino acids. CDR3 amino acids: CASSQSLERDTDTQYF. The CDR3 DNA sequence: TGCGCCAGCAGTCAATCGTTGGAGCGGGACACAGATACGCAGTATTTT.

By sample share, this clonotype is large. The chain uses TRBV19 and TRBJ1-1; D remains ambiguous. The CDR3 consists of 15 residues. Trimming took off 7 bases at V and 10 bases at J, with 25 bases between the two ends. Germline CDR1 is LNHDA and CDR2 is SQIVND (reference sequence). DNA for the CDR3: TGTGCCAGTAAGACCCGGCGGGTCGAAGAAGCCGGAGCTTTCTTT. Its translation: CASKTRRVEEAGAFF.

This clonotype qualifies as large. J is TRBJ1-1 and V is TRBV19; a weak D match, TRBD1 (5 bases). The CDR3 spans 14 residues. Germline V gives CDR1 LNHDA, CDR2 SQIVND (reference sequence). V was clipped by 6 bases and J by 1 base, with 12 bases between them. The chain's CDR3 is CASRLGDGNTEAFF. DNA of the CDR3: TGTGCCAGTAGGCTGGGGGACGGGAACACTGAAGCTTTCTTT. Looking up the rest from reference TRBV19 and TRBJ1-1 gives the full variable domain: DGGITQSPKYLFRKEGQNVTLSCEQNLNHDAMYWYRQDPGQGLRLIYYSQIVNDFQKGDIAEGYSVSREKKESFPLTVTSAQKNPTAFYLCASRLGDGNTEAFFGQGTRLTVV.

This clonotype is judged large. This rearrangement joins TRBV28 to TRBJ2-7; the D is unclear. This CDR3 contains 12 residues. The germline CDR1 and CDR2 sequences are MDHEN and SYDVKM. V lost 5 bases and J lost 3, with 8 bases in between. The CDR3 DNA is TGTGCCAGCAGTACGAATCGCTACGAGCAGTACTTC. As protein: CASSTNRYEQYF.

In its sample, this clonotype ranks as large. The chain carries TRBV21-1 and TRBJ2-7. TRBV21-1 is listed as a pseudogene. CDR3 size: 15 residues. The CDR3 reads CASSRESRTYYEQYF. For the CDR3, the DNA is TGTGCCAGCAGCAGGGAAAGCCGCACATACTACGAGCAGTACTTC.

This clonotype is classed as medium-sized. The chain is built from TRBV28 and TRBJ2-3; no clear D gene. V was cut by 5 bases and J by 4 bases, with 13 bases left in between. The CDR3 is 14 amino acids. Germline CDR1 MDHEN, CDR2 SYDVKM. In DNA form, the CDR3 reads TGTGCCAGCAGTCCTCGTACCCCTCCAGATACGCAGTATTTT. Protein sequence: CASSPRTPPDTQYF.

Comments on this clonotype: A much larger clone lies a single base off, so this may be a read error. CDR3 sequence reads: CASSTRRHEQFF. Written as DNA, the CDR3 is TGTGCCAGCAGCACCCGACGGCATGAGCAGTTCTTC. This chain links TRBV28 with TRBJ2-1; D gene ambiguous. The CDR3 is 12 amino acids. V was pared by 6 bases and J by 8 bases, with 11 bases between. In germline, CDR1 is MDHEN, CDR2 SYDVKM.

This clonotype rates as large. J is TRBJ2-2 and V is TRBV21-1; TRBD2, the table's D call, was not compared with the DNA. TRBV21-1 is flagged as a pseudogene. The CDR3 covers 18 residues. This CDR3 is CASSKPKGPTQDTGELFF. The CDR3 DNA reads TGTGCCAGCAGCAAGCCGAAAGGGCCCACCCAAGACACCGGGGAGCTGTTTTTT.

This clonotype counts as large (0.1 to 1%). The chain is built from TRBV27 and TRBJ2-7; D gene ambiguous. This CDR3 spans 13 amino acids. Germline V gene lookup returns CDR1 MNHEY and CDR2 SMNVEV (reference sequence). Trimming stripped 3 bases from V and 1 base from J, with 7 bases between. DNA for the CDR3: TGTGCCAGCAGTTTGAAAGAATCCTACGAGCAGTACTTC. Its protein product is CASSLKESYEQYF.